The rows below give T cell receptor beta chains drawn from one sample of a study of T-cell reconstitution after alpha-beta-depleted transplantation in children. MiXCR was run by TCRdb on the PCR reads, yielding one entry per CDR3 protein. This sample has some 830,000 distinct CDR3 sequences, with approximately 15% found just once. The sample consisted of PBMCs, mostly from graft donor cells, taken 360 days after TCRalphabeta/CD19-depleted stem cell transplant. The origin of the receptors is a male patient younger than 18 who had a stem cell transplant for acute lymphoblastic leukemia, so the T cells may come from the graft donor. Both conserved end residues are part of each CDR3. D genes are given only for firm matches. Not every row has a clone size; where given, it reads once, few, many or a size class.

V: TRBV28
size: many
J: TRBJ2-1
D: TRBD2
CDR3: CASSSRLAGVIEQFF
DNA: TGTGCCAGCAGTTCACGCCTAGCGGGAGTAATTGAGCAGTTCTTC

V: TRBV12-3/TRBV12-4
size: few
J: TRBJ1-1
D: -
CDR3: CASSAAGRNTEAFF
DNA: TGTGCCAGCAGTGCCGCAGGACGGAACACTGAAGCTTTCTTT

V: TRBV12-3/TRBV12-4
size: few
J: TRBJ2-5
D: -
CDR3: CASSLPGQKETQYF
DNA: TGTGCCAGCAGTTTACCCGGACAGAAAGAGACCCAGTACTTC

V: TRBV5-4
size: many
J: TRBJ2-7
D: TRBD2
CDR3: CASRLAGGRYEQYF
DNA: TGTGCCAGCCGCCTGGCGGGAGGGAGGTACGAGCAGTACTTC

V: TRBV5-6
size: -
J: TRBJ2-7
D: -
CDR3: CASSLLQGGEQYF
DNA: TGTGCCAGCAGCTTGCTACAGGGAGGCGAGCAGTACTTC

V: TRBV12-3/TRBV12-4
size: few
J: TRBJ2-1
D: -
CDR3: CASRLDFSYNEQFF
DNA: TGTGCCAGCAGGTTGGACTTCTCCTACAATGAGCAGTTCTTC

V: TRBV5-1
size: -
J: TRBJ2-1
D: -
CDR3: CASIRVGSYNEQFF
DNA: TGCGCCAGCATTAGGGTTGGCTCCTACAATGAGCAGTTCTTC

V: TRBV29-1
size: -
J: TRBJ1-1
D: TRBD1
CDR3: CSVAPRQGMNTEAFF
DNA: TGCAGCGTTGCCCCCCGACAGGGGATGAACACTGAAGCTTTCTTT

V: TRBV12-3/TRBV12-4
size: few
J: TRBJ1-1
D: TRBD1
CDR3: CASSFRGPGEAFF
DNA: TGTGCCAGCAGTTTCAGGGGGCCGGGGGAAGCTTTCTTT

V: TRBV4-1
size: many
J: TRBJ2-1
D: -
CDR3: CASRDPRRQYNEQFF
DNA: TGCGCCAGCAGGGATCCTCGGAGGCAGTACAATGAGCAGTTCTTC

V: TRBV12-3/TRBV12-4
size: -
J: TRBJ2-7
D: -
CDR3: CASSNRERRAYEQYF
DNA: TGTGCCAGCAGTAACAGGGAAAGGAGGGCCTACGAGCAGTACTTC

V: TRBV5-1
size: -
J: TRBJ1-1
D: -
CDR3: CARNGRGNTEAFF
DNA: TGCGCCAGAAATGGACGGGGGAACACTGAAGCTTTCTTT

V: TRBV5-1
size: few
J: TRBJ2-7
D: TRBD2
CDR3: CASSYGLAGGYEQYF
DNA: TGCGCCAGCAGCTACGGACTAGCGGGAGGCTACGAGCAGTACTTC

V: TRBV10-3
size: -
J: TRBJ1-3
D: TRBD1
CDR3: CAISPTGSSGNTIYF
DNA: TGTGCCATCAGTCCGACAGGGAGCTCTGGAAACACCATATATTTT

V: TRBV6-2/TRBV6-3
size: -
J: TRBJ2-3
D: TRBD2
CDR3: CASLPRREASNTQYF
DNA: TGTGCCAGCCTCCCTCGGCGGGAGGCGTCGAATACGCAGTATTTT

V: TRBV18
size: -
J: TRBJ2-1
D: -
CDR3: CASSPQNWGTRNEQFF
DNA: TGTGCCAGCTCACCACAGAATTGGGGGACGAGGAATGAGCAGTTCTTC

V: TRBV7-3
size: many
J: TRBJ2-7
D: -
CDR3: CASSLGWTEPYEQYF
DNA: TGTGCCAGCAGCTTAGGGTGGACAGAGCCCTACGAGCAGTACTTC

V: TRBV5-1
size: few
J: TRBJ2-6
D: TRBD2
CDR3: CASSLDRTSGASGANVLTF
DNA: TGCGCCAGCAGCTTGGATAGGACTAGTGGTGCCTCTGGGGCCAACGTCCTGACTTTC

V: TRBV5-1
size: -
J: TRBJ2-5
D: -
CDR3: CASSLNGSETQYF
DNA: TGCGCCAGCAGCTTGAACGGGAGCGAGACCCAGTACTTC

V: TRBV5-6
size: -
J: TRBJ1-2
D: -
CDR3: CASSLGGGVYYGYTF
DNA: TGTGCCAGCAGCTTGGGCGGGGGGGTCTACTATGGCTACACCTTC

V: TRBV24-1
size: few
J: TRBJ2-1
D: -
CDR3: CATSASQGESSYNEQFF
DNA: TGTGCCACCAGTGCTTCCCAAGGGGAAAGCTCCTACAATGAGCAGTTCTTC

V: TRBV29-1
size: few
J: TRBJ1-2
D: -
CDR3: CSVDSVAFGHGYTF
DNA: TGCAGCGTGGACTCTGTGGCCTTCGGCCATGGCTACACCTTC

V: TRBV28
size: many
J: TRBJ1-3
D: -
CDR3: CASRIIEGNTIYF
DNA: TGTGCCAGCCGGATTATCGAGGGAAACACCATATATTTT

V: TRBV5-1
size: few
J: TRBJ1-2
D: -
CDR3: CASSSPNIRGHGYTF
DNA: TGCGCCAGCAGCTCCCCTAATATCCGGGGGCATGGCTACACCTTC

V: TRBV29-1
size: once
J: TRBJ1-2
D: TRBD1
CDR3: CSASGQGAHLGYTF
DNA: TGCAGCGCTTCCGGACAGGGGGCGCATCTTGGCTACACCTTC

V: TRBV5-1
size: -
J: TRBJ2-1
D: -
CDR3: CACSLRYWDTTYNEQFF
DNA: TGCGCCTGCAGCTTGAGGTATTGGGACACAACCTACAATGAGCAGTTCTTC

V: TRBV20-1
size: -
J: TRBJ1-2
D: -
CDR3: CSAPTVGYTF
DNA: TGCAGTGCTCCGACAGTCGGCTACACCTTC

V: TRBV4-1
size: few
J: TRBJ2-2
D: TRBD2
CDR3: CASSQIGLAGVAGELFF
DNA: TGCGCCAGCAGCCAAATAGGACTAGCGGGAGTGGCCGGGGAGCTGTTTTTT

V: TRBV12-3/TRBV12-4
size: few
J: TRBJ2-6
D: -
CDR3: CASSVFRRGISSGANVLTF
DNA: TGTGCCAGCAGTGTCTTCCGGAGGGGCATTAGCTCTGGGGCCAACGTCCTGACTTTC

V: TRBV18
size: few
J: TRBJ2-7
D: -
CDR3: CASSPWRFGYEQYF
DNA: TGTGCCAGCTCACCATGGCGGTTCGGTTACGAGCAGTACTTC

V: TRBV5-1
size: -
J: TRBJ2-1
D: -
CDR3: CASSYLPDPGGNEQFF
DNA: TGCGCCAGCAGCTATCTCCCGGACCCCGGGGGCAATGAGCAGTTCTTC

V: TRBV3-1
size: many
J: TRBJ2-1
D: TRBD2
CDR3: CASSQGGSGGEQFF
DNA: TGTGCCAGCAGCCAAGGGGGTAGCGGGGGTGAGCAGTTCTTC

V: TRBV5-1
size: few
J: TRBJ2-7
D: -
CDR3: CASSLVQGGAYEQYF
DNA: TGCGCCAGCAGCTTGGTTCAGGGGGGCGCCTACGAGCAGTACTTC

V: TRBV11-2
size: few
J: TRBJ1-2
D: -
CDR3: CASSRGQGPYGYTF
DNA: TGTGCCAGCAGCCGGGGACAAGGACCATATGGCTACACCTTC

V: TRBV11-1
size: few
J: TRBJ2-1
D: -
CDR3: CASSSKAPRAPPIYNEQFF
DNA: TGTGCCAGCAGCTCAAAAGCGCCTAGGGCCCCCCCAATCTACAATGAGCAGTTCTTC

V: TRBV5-6
size: few
J: TRBJ2-1
D: -
CDR3: CASSSQPSTGIYEQFF
DNA: TGTGCCAGCAGCTCTCAGCCGAGTACAGGGATTTATGAGCAGTTCTTC

V: TRBV6-5
size: few
J: TRBJ2-3
D: -
CDR3: CASSYFRTGTDTQYF
DNA: TGTGCCAGCAGTTACTTCCGGACAGGCACAGATACGCAGTATTTT

V: TRBV12-3/TRBV12-4
size: -
J: TRBJ2-2
D: -
CDR3: CASRFDRTNTGELFF
DNA: TGTGCCAGCCGATTTGACAGAACGAACACCGGGGAGCTGTTTTTT

V: TRBV29-1
size: -
J: TRBJ2-5
D: TRBD1
CDR3: CSVQGAPPQEETQYF
DNA: TGCAGCGTTCAGGGGGCACCCCCACAAGAGGAGACCCAGTACTTC

V: TRBV6-5
size: -
J: TRBJ2-7
D: TRBD2
CDR3: CASSSYAGTSGYEQYF
DNA: TGTGCCAGCAGTTCCTATGCCGGGACTAGCGGCTACGAGCAGTACTTC

V: TRBV5-1
size: many
J: TRBJ2-5
D: -
CDR3: CASSLGLGYTIPETQYF
DNA: TGCGCCAGCAGCTTGGGATTGGGATATACTATACCCGAGACCCAGTACTTC

V: TRBV7-3
size: -
J: TRBJ2-3
D: TRBD1
CDR3: CASSRDRAADTQYF
DNA: TGTGCCAGCAGCCGAGACAGGGCAGCAGATACGCAGTATTTT

V: TRBV11-2
size: few
J: TRBJ2-1
D: TRBD2
CDR3: CASHPGSGRTINNEQFF
DNA: TGTGCCAGCCATCCGGGCAGCGGGAGGACCATTAACAATGAGCAGTTCTTC

V: TRBV3-1
size: -
J: TRBJ2-1
D: TRBD2
CDR3: CASSDPGLADEQFF
DNA: TGTGCCAGCAGTGACCCGGGACTAGCCGATGAGCAGTTCTTC

V: TRBV5-1
size: -
J: TRBJ2-1
D: TRBD2
CDR3: CASSREGVGNEQFF
DNA: TGCGCCAGCAGCCGGGAGGGTGTGGGCAATGAGCAGTTCTTC

V: TRBV7-9
size: -
J: TRBJ1-2
D: TRBD1
CDR3: CASSLGGSGTGSYGYTF
DNA: TGTGCCAGCAGCTTAGGGGGCTCCGGGACAGGGAGCTATGGCTACACCTTC

V: TRBV6-1
size: few
J: TRBJ2-3
D: -
CDR3: CASKSMVAKITDTQYF
DNA: TGTGCCAGCAAATCGATGGTAGCGAAAATTACAGATACGCAGTATTTT

V: TRBV19
size: -
J: TRBJ2-7
D: TRBD1
CDR3: CASSMGTVYEQYF
DNA: TGTGCCAGTAGTATGGGGACAGTCTACGAGCAGTACTTC

V: TRBV9
size: -
J: TRBJ2-2
D: TRBD2
CDR3: CASSYLQLVAGGPNTGELFF
DNA: TGTGCCAGCAGCTACCTGCAGCTAGTAGCGGGAGGGCCGAACACCGGGGAGCTGTTTTTT

V: TRBV5-5
size: few
J: TRBJ2-1
D: TRBD2
CDR3: CASSPRQTSGLYNEQFF
DNA: TGTGCCAGCAGCCCCCGACAGACTAGCGGGCTCTACAATGAGCAGTTCTTC

V: TRBV12-3/TRBV12-4
size: few
J: TRBJ2-1
D: TRBD2
CDR3: CASSFGLAEKPNEQFF
DNA: TGTGCCAGCAGTTTCGGGCTAGCGGAGAAACCCAATGAGCAGTTCTTC